Presented here are 20 T cell receptor beta chains from one specimen sequenced in a study. TCRdb re-called the RT-PCR reads with MiXCR, one entry per CDR3 protein. The sample records hundreds of thousands of distinct CDR3 sequences, approximately 14% being singletons. Sequencing was done on a sample of memory CD4+ T cells from blood. The receptors were sampled from a female donor in good health, serving as a healthy control.

This clonotype was seen a few times. The rearrangement joins TRBV7-9 to TRBJ1-4, with D unresolved. Per the germline V gene, CDR1 is SEHNR and CDR2 is FQNEAQ (reference sequence). The length of the CDR3 is 16 residues. Trimming shortened V by 1 base and J by 5 bases, and 14 bases separated the two germline ends. The CDR3 sequence is CASSLGSFERNEKLFF. For the CDR3, the DNA is TGTGCCAGCAGCTTAGGAAGTTTTGAACGGAATGAAAAACTGTTTTTT.

This clonotype has more than one count but fewer than ten. The V gene is TRBV25-1, the J gene TRBJ2-1; 12 bases are shared with TRBD2. This CDR3 contains 15 residues. After removal of 4 bases from V and 5 bases from J, the junction contained 3 bases not matched to a gene. In germline, CDR1 is MGHDK, CDR2 SYGVNS. DNA for the CDR3: TGTGCCAGCAGTGTCTCTAGCGGGAGGGACAATGAGCAGTTCTTC. It encodes CASSVSSGRDNEQFF.

This clonotype was seen more than once but under ten times. The CDR3 sequence: CSAWENHNEKLFF. In DNA, the CDR3 is TGCAGTGCTTGGGAGAACCATAATGAAAAACTGTTTTTT. The chain couples TRBV20-1 to TRBJ1-4; D unclear. CDR3 size: 13 residues. Germline-derived CDR1 and CDR2 are DFQATT and SNEGSKA (reference sequence). The V end lost 5 bases, the J end lost 4 bases, and 11 bases lay between the germline ends.

This clonotype was detected only a few times. The chain employs TRBV5-1 and TRBJ2-3; TRBD2 matches at 9 bases. With V trimmed by 4 bases and J by 3 bases, 18 bases remained unmatched. This CDR3 has 19 residues. CDR1 and CDR2 from the germline V gene are SGHRS and YFSETQ. CDR3 nucleotide sequence: TGCGCCAGCAGCCCATTGGGGGCAGCGGGAGGAGTTCATACAGATACGCAGTATTTT. It specifies CASSPLGAAGGVHTDTQYF. Based on the CDR3 plus reference TRBV5-1 and TRBJ2-3, the full variable domain is KAGVTQTPRYLIKTRGQQVTLSCSPISGHRSVSWYQQTPGQGLQFLFEYFSETQRNKGNFPGRFSGRQFSNSRSEMNVSTLELGDSALYLCASSPLGAAGGVHTDTQYFGPGTRLTVL.

This sequence joins TRBV7-3 and TRBJ2-2; the D is unclear. Trimming pared 7 bases from V and 2 bases from J, leaving 8 bases between. The CDR3 sequence is 13 residues long. The germline V gene encodes CDR1 SGHTA and CDR2 FQGTGA. The CDR3 reads CASNYGNTGELFF. The CDR3 bases are TGTGCCAGCAATTACGGCAACACCGGGGAGCTGTTTTTT.

The chain links TRBV7-2 to TRBJ1-2, with a weak D call TRBD1 (6 bases). The CDR3 spans 15 residues. The germline V gene has CDR1 SGHTA and CDR2 FQGNSA. Between the trimmed V and J ends, which lost 2 bases and 4 bases, there was a span of 14 bases. CDR3 residues: CASSLSTGAGYGYTF. The CDR3 coding sequence is TGTGCCAGCAGCTTAAGTACGGGGGCCGGCTATGGCTACACCTTC.

The genes are TRBV6-6 and TRBJ1-6, with a tentative D call TRBD1 (5 bases). V was clipped by 5 bases and J by 1 base, with 9 bases between them. The CDR3 has 15 amino acids. The germline CDR1 and CDR2 sequences are MNHNY and SVGAGI (reference sequence). The DNA for the CDR3 is TGTGCCAGCAGTGCGGGGGGGTCCTATAATTCACCCCTCCACTTT. Protein sequence: CASSAGGSYNSPLHF.

This clonotype turned up a few times. V gene TRBV4-1 combines with J gene TRBJ2-3; D may be TRBD1 or TRBD2 (5 bases each). V was clipped by 6 bases and J by 5 bases, with 12 bases between them. The CDR3 spans 13 residues. In germline, CDR1 is MGHRA, CDR2 YSYEKL. CDR3 sequence reads: CASSLEGIDTQYF. The DNA for the CDR3 is TGCGCCAGCAGTCTTGAGGGGATAGATACGCAGTATTTT.

The sample holds a few counts of this clonotype. This chain connects TRBV25-1 to TRBJ1-5; D gene ambiguous. The CDR3 is 14 residues long. The germline CDR1 and CDR2 sequences are MGHDK and SYGVNS. V lost 3 bases to trimming and J lost 5 bases, with 11 bases between them. The CDR3: CASSDAGSHQPQHF. CDR3 bases: TGTGCCAGCAGTGATGCAGGTTCTCATCAGCCCCAGCATTTT.

This clonotype was recorded at least ten times. The chain has TRBV7-2 and TRBJ1-5, with D possibly being TRBD1 (5 bases). V lost 3 bases, J lost 4 bases, and 13 bases lay in between. The CDR3 extends over 15 amino acids. Germline loops: CDR1 SGHTA, CDR2 FQGNSA. The CDR3 nucleotides are TGTGCCAGCAGCTTGGGGGACGGGGGAAATCAGCCCCAGCATTTT. As protein: CASSLGDGGNQPQHF.

This clonotype has at least ten counts. J is TRBJ2-1 and V is TRBV20-1; 9 bases are shared with TRBD2. The CDR3 consists of 15 residues. Germline CDR1 is DFQATT and CDR2 is SNEGSKA (reference sequence). The V segment lost 8 bases and the J segment 7 bases; nucleotides outside the gene matches: 15. The CDR3 DNA reads as TGCAGTCCTAAGAGGGCTAGCGGGATTTCGAATGAGCAGTTCTTC. It specifies CSPKRASGISNEQFF.

In its sample, this clonotype was seen many times. The chain is built from TRBV4-3 and TRBJ1-4, with D perhaps matching TRBD1 (5 bases). This CDR3 has 18 residues. V lost 0 bases and J 4 bases, leaving 18 bases between the germline ends. From germline, CDR1 is LGHNA and CDR2 YSLEER. CDR3 loop: CASSQEGTVTARNEKLFF. The CDR3 bases are TGCGCCAGCAGCCAAGAGGGGACGGTGACAGCGCGTAATGAAAAACTGTTTTTT.

V is TRBV5-1 and J is TRBJ2-3, with a possible D match to TRBD1 (5 bases). The ends were cut back, 4 bases at V and 1 base at J, with 10 bases in the middle. Germline CDR1 is SGHRS and CDR2 is YFSETQ. The CDR3 is made up of 14 amino acids. This CDR3 is CASSTRVGTDTQYF. DNA of the CDR3: TGCGCCAGCAGCACCAGGGTCGGCACAGATACGCAGTATTTT.

There are a few counts of this clonotype. The chain carries TRBV6-5 and TRBJ2-3; no firm D call. The CDR3 contains 14 residues. Per the germline V gene, CDR1 is MNHEY and CDR2 is SVGAGI. Trimming shortened V by 8 bases and J by 5 bases, and 17 bases separated the two germline ends. The CDR3 loop reads CASRMIGAQDTQYF. DNA of the CDR3: TGTGCCAGCCGGATGATCGGAGCCCAAGATACGCAGTATTTT.

This clonotype was found a few times. The chain is built from TRBV7-7 and TRBJ1-1; D is unclear. V lost 5 bases and J 1 base, leaving 8 bases between the germline ends. The CDR3 sequence is 13 residues long. Germline V gene sequence: CDR1 SSHAT, CDR2 FNYEAQ (reference sequence). This chain's CDR3 is CASSKRENTEAFF. CDR3 nucleotides: TGTGCCAGCAGCAAAAGGGAGAACACTGAAGCTTTCTTT. The full variable domain, its missing parts supplied by reference TRBV7-7 and TRBJ1-1, is GAGVSQSPRYKVTKRGQDVTLRCDPISSHATLYWYQQALGQGPEFLTYFNYEAQPDKSGLPSDRFSAERPEGSISTLTIQRTEQRDSAMYRCASSKRENTEAFFGQGTRLTVV.

This clonotype was seen repeatedly, ten times or more. The J gene is TRBJ2-7, the V gene TRBV5-1; no clear D. This CDR3 has 14 amino acids. Germline V gives CDR1 SGHRS, CDR2 YFSETQ. Trimming stripped 0 bases from V and 2 bases from J, with 9 bases between. The CDR3 sequence is CASSLANGPYEQYF. Here the CDR3 DNA reads TGCGCCAGCAGCTTGGCGAACGGACCCTACGAGCAGTACTTC.

This clonotype was counted many times. The chain employs TRBV10-2 and TRBJ1-5, with TRBD1 identical over 7 bases. CDR1 is WSHSY and CDR2 is SAAADI in the germline V gene. Losses at the gene ends were 4 bases for V and 5 bases for J; bases not matched to a gene: 2. This CDR3 is built from 13 residues. This CDR3 reads CASSAQGDQPQHF. DNA of the CDR3: TGCGCCAGCAGTGCCCAGGGGGATCAGCCCCAGCATTTT.

The rearrangement links TRBV9 to TRBJ1-2; 7 nucleotides agree with TRBD1. CDR1 and CDR2 (germline): SGDLS, YYNGEE. V dropped 0 bases and J dropped 7; count of bases not matched to a gene: 3. CDR3 length equals 13 residues. CDR3 sequence: CASSVVAGGGYTF. The DNA of the CDR3 is TGTGCCAGCAGCGTAGTGGCAGGGGGTGGCTACACCTTC.

This clonotype was observed at least ten times. The J gene is TRBJ2-2, the V gene TRBV24-1; the D gene could be TRBD1 or TRBD2 (5 bases each). Trimming took 4 bases from V and 4 from J, leaving 18 bases between them. CDR3 size: 17 residues. The germline V gene encodes CDR1 KGHDR and CDR2 SFDVKD. DNA for the CDR3: TGTGCCACCAGTGACCCCGGGGTGGCAGGGAGCACCGGGGAGCTGTTTTTT. Encoded protein: CATSDPGVAGSTGELFF.

The chain carries TRBV24-1 and TRBJ1-1, with D possibly being TRBD1 (5 bases). Germline V gives CDR1 KGHDR, CDR2 SFDVKD. The CDR3 is made up of 12 amino acids. The V end lost 3 bases, the J end lost 6 bases, and 7 bases lay between the germline ends. The CDR3 DNA sequence: TGTGCCACCAGTGATGAGACAGCTGAAGCTTTCTTT. This sequence encodes CATSDETAEAFF.